This record concerns one TCR beta chain sequence. This sample is drawn from a study of blood T cell repertoires in COVID-19. As for the study in general: Samples representing acute and convalescent COVID-19 were sourced from the United States, Italy and Spain. T cells, B-cell-depleted T cells, or PBMCs provided the cDNA or gDNA that served as material.

With V trimmed by 3 bases and J by 2 bases, 4 bases remained unmatched. The CDR3 runs to 15 residues. CDR1 is SEHNR and CDR2 is FQNEAQ in the germline V gene (reference sequence). In the authors' workflow: From reference gene primer amplification, estimates of nucleated cell counts were derived. The assay was immunoSEQ multiplex PCR, and TCRdb's table has in-frame clones only and misses some. The V and J calls and clone size were taken over from that table, and D and trimming were inferred from the DNA. The data hold about 150,000 clones, with roughly 86% observed a single time. This clonotype was obtained from a woman between 50 and 59 years old with acute or convalescent COVID-19. V gene TRBV7-9 combines with J gene TRBJ2-5, with 9 bases matching TRBD1. The material sequenced was peripheral blood. CDR3 sequence reads: CASSFTGQGQETQYF. The DNA for the CDR3 is TGTGCCAGCAGCTTTACAGGACAGGGGCAAGAGACCCAGTACTTC.